The 20 T cell receptor beta chains listed next were all sequenced from one sample in a study of T cell responses to AZD1222 COVID-19 vaccine. Here immunoSEQ multiplex PCR was the method, and the copy in TCRdb shows in-frame clones only, minus some. Counted here are about 120,000 clones, approximately 87% occurring once; the ten biggest clones make up roughly 3.5%. This material consisted of peripheral blood, taken on day 0 of AZD1222 vaccination. The receptors were gathered from an adult in good health.

V usage is TRBV6-5 and J usage is TRBJ1-1, with unresolved D. The germline CDR1 and CDR2 sequences are MNHEY and SVGAGI. The germline V and J ends were trimmed by 4 bases and 4 bases, with 13 bases remaining between them. There are 14 residues in the CDR3. CDR3 DNA: TGTGCCAGCAGTTTTTCGGAAGAAGGCACTGAAGCTTTCTTT. Protein sequence: CASSFSEEGTEAFF.

V and J are TRBV6-4 and TRBJ1-2; D is undetermined. Deletions cut 8 bases from V and 3 bases from J, with 13 bases between. CDR1 is MRHNA, CDR2 SNTAGT, per germline. The CDR3 has 13 amino acids. CDR3 sequence reads: CASPRSPYYGYTF. CDR3 DNA: TGTGCCAGCCCCCGTTCCCCTTACTATGGCTACACCTTC.

This chain connects TRBV7-9 to TRBJ2-7, with D tentatively TRBD2 (7 bases). CDR3 length: 16 amino acids. Germline CDR1 and CDR2: SEHNR and FQNEAQ (reference sequence). Trimming removed 0 bases from V and 1 base from J, with 13 bases in between. CDR3 bases: TGTGCCAGCAGCTTAGCAACGGGGGGCCGATCCTACGAGCAGTACTTC. Its translation: CASSLATGGRSYEQYF.

V is TRBV9 and J is TRBJ1-3, with D tentatively TRBD1 (5 bases). V shed 5 bases and J shed 3 bases, with 12 bases lying between them. Germline-derived CDR1 and CDR2 are SGDLS and YYNGEE. The CDR3 runs to 14 residues. CDR3 DNA: TGTGCCAGCAGTGGGGGAGCCCTTGGAAACACCATATATTTT. This translates into CASSGGALGNTIYF.

V and J are TRBV18 and TRBJ1-5; D ambiguous. From germline, CDR1 is KGHSH and CDR2 LQKENI. The V and J ends lost 3 bases and 6 bases respectively, with 12 bases between them. The CDR3 has 14 residues. The CDR3: CASSPGRAPQPQHF. The CDR3 DNA sequence: TGTGCCAGCTCACCGGGCCGGGCCCCTCAGCCCCAGCATTTT.

This clone was picked up a small number of times. V is TRBV7-3 and J is TRBJ1-6, with TRBD1 identical over 9 bases. The trim removed 2 bases at V and 8 bases at J, leaving 13 bases unmatched. This CDR3 has 18 residues. Germline V CDR1 and CDR2: SGHTA, FQGTGA. CDR3 protein: CASSLVPPGQGLDSPLHF. The CDR3 DNA reads TGTGCCAGCAGCTTAGTACCGCCGGGACAGGGTTTAGATTCACCCCTCCACTTT.

The rearrangement links TRBV4-1 to TRBJ1-2; the D gene is possibly TRBD1 (6 bases). Per germline, CDR1 MGHRA and CDR2 YSYEKL. CDR3 length: 14 amino acids. The V end lost 3 bases, the J end lost 3 bases, and 11 bases lay between the germline ends. For the CDR3, the DNA is TGCGCCAGCAGCCATAGGGGGATGGACTATGGCTACACCTTC. Protein: CASSHRGMDYGYTF.

The chain is built from TRBV9 and TRBJ2-3, with TRBD2 matching 10 bases. J lost 3 bases, V lost 0 bases, and 10 bases had no gene match. The CDR3 covers 18 residues. CDR1 and CDR2 from the germline V gene are SGDLS and YYNGEE. Here the CDR3 reads CASSVEAGGRLGTDTQYF. As DNA, the CDR3 is TGTGCCAGCAGCGTAGAAGCGGGGGGGCGTTTAGGGACAGATACGCAGTATTTT.

The V and J genes are TRBV5-1 and TRBJ1-5; no firm D call. CDR1 is SGHRS, CDR2 YFSETQ, per germline. V was trimmed by 0 bases and J by 0 bases, leaving 10 bases between them. This CDR3 region has 16 residues. The CDR3 reads CASSLGGSTSNQPQHF. In DNA form, the CDR3 reads TGCGCCAGCAGCTTGGGTGGGTCTACTAGCAATCAGCCCCAGCATTTT.

This clone has a single count. The CDR3 spells CASSLERGGYTF. DNA of the CDR3: TGTGCCAGCAGCTTAGAAAGGGGGGGCTACACCTTC. The V call is TRBV7-2, the J call TRBJ1-2, with D possibly matching TRBD1 (6 bases). Trimming pared 1 base from V and 8 bases from J, leaving 8 bases between. Germline CDR1 is SGHTA and CDR2 is FQGNSA. This CDR3 contains 12 residues.

The gene calls are TRBV9 and TRBJ2-5; D is uncertain. The V and J ends lost 0 bases and 5 bases respectively, with 8 bases between them. The CDR3 runs 13 residues. CDR1 and CDR2 (germline): SGDLS, YYNGEE. The CDR3 DNA reads TGTGCCAGCAGCGTAGTGTTAGGGGAGACCCAGTACTTC. Translated: CASSVVLGETQYF.

The rearrangement links TRBV11-3 to TRBJ1-1; 8 bases agree with TRBD1. This CDR3 comprises 14 residues. Per germline, CDR1 SGHNT and CDR2 YENEEA. V was clipped by 5 bases and J by 1 base; unmatched bases: 3. CDR3 amino acids: CASSADRANTEAFF. The CDR3 coding sequence is TGTGCCAGCAGCGCGGACAGGGCGAACACTGAAGCTTTCTTT. Full variable domain (outside the CDR3, taken from reference TRBV11-3 and TRBJ1-1): EAGVVQSPRYKIIEKKQPVAFWCNPISGHNTLYWYLQNLGQGPELLIRYENEEAVDDSQLPKDRFSAERLKGVDSTLKIQPAELGDSAVYLCASSADRANTEAFFGQGTRLTVV.

The chain recombines TRBV5-5 with TRBJ2-3; TRBD1 might be the D (5 bases). V lost 4 bases to trimming and J lost 2 bases, with 14 bases between them. Germline V gene sequence: CDR1 SGHKS, CDR2 YYEKEE (reference sequence). The CDR3 sequence is 15 residues long. The CDR3 loop reads CASSATVYPTDTQYF. The CDR3 bases are TGTGCCAGCAGCGCGACAGTATACCCCACAGATACGCAGTATTTT.

In regard to this clone: At one of its ends the junction is not consistent with the germline gene, which may arise from a read error. The chain joins TRBV12-5 to TRBJ2-7; D unclear. The CDR3 consists of 15 residues. The germline CDR1 and CDR2 sequences are LGHNT and FRNRAP. The CDR3 protein is CASGLVVGISHEQYF. The DNA for the CDR3 is TGTGCTAGTGGTTTGGTAGTAGGGATCTCCCACGAGCAGTACTTC. The full variable domain, in which reference TRBV12-5 and TRBJ2-7 provide the parts outside the CDR3, is DARVTQTPRHKVTEMGQEVTMRCQPILGHNTVFWYRQTMMQGLELLAYFRNRAPLDDSGMPKDRFSAEMPDATLATLKIQPSEPRDSAVYFCASGLVVGISHEQYFGPGTRLTVT.

V usage is TRBV7-2 and J usage is TRBJ2-7; D is ambiguous. The CDR3 is made up of 15 amino acids. V lost 5 bases to trimming and J lost 2 bases, with 16 bases between them. Germline lookup yields CDR1 SGHTA and CDR2 FQGNSA. CDR3 nucleotide sequence: TGTGCCAGCAGCCCCCCATCGGGCGCGGCCTACGAGCAGTACTTC. Its translation is CASSPPSGAAYEQYF.

The V gene is TRBV11-2, the J gene TRBJ1-2, with D uncertain. This CDR3 is 15 amino acids long. The germline V and J ends were trimmed by 2 bases and 2 bases, with 12 bases remaining between them. Germline CDR1 SGHAT, CDR2 FQNNGV. CDR3 nucleotide sequence: TGTGCCAGCAGCTTACGGCCAGGATGGAACTATGGCTACACCTTC. It specifies CASSLRPGWNYGYTF.

This sequence joins TRBV18 and TRBJ2-5; 7 bases fit TRBD1. The CDR3 has 14 residues. CDR1 and CDR2 from the germline V gene are KGHSH and LQKENI. The junction had 7 bases not matched to a gene; V was cut back by 3 bases and J by 6 bases. CDR3 sequence reads: CASSPRGGEKTQYF. In DNA, the CDR3 is TGTGCCAGCTCACCTCGAGGGGGCGAGAAGACCCAGTACTTC.

V usage is TRBV18 and J usage is TRBJ1-1, with TRBD1 identical over 7 bases. V lost 0 bases, J lost 6 bases, and 4 bases stayed unmatched. Germline-derived CDR1 and CDR2 are KGHSH and LQKENI. The length of the CDR3 is 14 residues. CDR3 bases: TGTGCCAGCTCACCACCTACAGGGGTTCCTGAAGCTTTCTTT. Amino acid sequence: CASSPPTGVPEAFF.

This clone was recorded once. The gene calls are TRBV27 and TRBJ2-5, with D hard to call. V shed 2 bases and J shed 5 bases, with 12 bases lying between them. Looked up from germline, CDR1 is MNHEY and CDR2 is SMNVEV (reference sequence). There are 14 residues in the CDR3. The CDR3 region has the DNA TGTGCCAGCAGTTTAAGCCCCTTTTTTGAGACCCAGTACTTC. Translated, it gives CASSLSPFFETQYF.

The V and J genes are TRBV20-1 and TRBJ1-2, with D possibly being TRBD1 (5 bases). The germline V gene has CDR1 DFQATT and CDR2 SNEGSKA (reference sequence). V lost 3 bases to trimming and J lost 3 bases, with 11 bases between them. This CDR3 comprises 13 residues. CDR3: CSASSRADYGYTF. DNA of the CDR3: TGCAGTGCTAGTTCCAGGGCAGACTATGGCTACACCTTC.